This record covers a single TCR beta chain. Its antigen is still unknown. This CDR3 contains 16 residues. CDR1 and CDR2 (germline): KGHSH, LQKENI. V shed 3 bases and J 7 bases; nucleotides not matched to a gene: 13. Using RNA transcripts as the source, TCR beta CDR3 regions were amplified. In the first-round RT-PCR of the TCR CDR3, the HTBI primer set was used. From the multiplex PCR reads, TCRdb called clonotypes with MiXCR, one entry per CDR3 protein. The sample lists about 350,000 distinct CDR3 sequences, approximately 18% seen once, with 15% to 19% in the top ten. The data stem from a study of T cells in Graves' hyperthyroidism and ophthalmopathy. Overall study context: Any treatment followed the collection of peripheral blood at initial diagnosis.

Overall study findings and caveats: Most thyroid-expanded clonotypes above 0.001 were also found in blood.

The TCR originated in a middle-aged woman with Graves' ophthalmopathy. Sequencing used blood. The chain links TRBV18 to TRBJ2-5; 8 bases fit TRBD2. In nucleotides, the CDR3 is TGTGCCAGCTCACCGAGTCTAAGCGGGAGTGGTGGGACCCAGTACTTC. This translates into CASSPSLSGSGGTQYF.